The 2 T cell receptor beta chains given below trace back to one sample, sequenced in a study of neurological immune-mediated disorders. TCRdb analysed the 5' RACE reads with MiXCR anew, one entry per CDR3 protein. The data show roughly 49,000 distinct CDR3 sequences, about an eighth seen once. Time point indicated: longitudinal time-point 3. Source material: PBMCs. The source of these receptors is a male donor with HTLV-1-associated myelopathy (HAM/TSP).

This clonotype was observed at least ten times. V and J are TRBV9 and TRBJ2-2; no definite D call. This CDR3 comprises 14 residues. Trimming shortened V by 4 bases and J by 1 base, and 8 bases separated the two germline ends. Per germline, CDR1 SGDLS and CDR2 YYNGEE. CDR3 region: CASSSAGNTGELFF. In DNA form, the CDR3 reads TGTGCCAGCAGCTCGGCAGGGAACACCGGGGAGCTGTTTTTT.

This clonotype was seen more than once but under ten times. V gene TRBV11-2 combines with J gene TRBJ2-7, with 8 nucleotides matching TRBD2. CDR1 and CDR2 from the germline V gene are SGHAT and FQNNGV. V trimming: 0 bases; J trimming: 4 bases; junction bases outside the gene matches: 5. The CDR3 has 15 residues. The CDR3 nucleotides are TGTGCCAGCAGCTTAGAAACGGGGGGGATATACGAGCAGTACTTC. Its translation is CASSLETGGIYEQYF.